This TCR beta chain was sequenced during a study of cytomegalovirus exposure and HLA in healthy donors. It was with 60 Vbeta and 13 Jbeta primers that the PCR ran. Only in-frame clones appear in the TCRdb table, and some are missing; sequencing was by immunoSEQ multiplex PCR. The table shows a few hundred thousand clones, with over 90% occurring only once. This CDR3 comprises 14 residues. V gave up 6 bases and J gave up 10 bases; unmatched junction bases: 11. Germline V gene sequence: CDR1 MNHGY, CDR2 SAAAGT. The V call is TRBV6-8, the J call TRBJ2-1; TRBD2 matches 8 bases. The TCR originated in a girl aged 2 to 10 in good health and CMV-seronegative. The sequenced sample was PBMCs. The CDR3 loop is CASRMTSEVREQFF. As DNA, the CDR3 is TGTGCCAGCAGGATGACTAGCGAAGTACGCGAGCAGTTCTTC.